This TCR beta chain was obtained from a study of control samples from healthy donors and cancer patients. Data came from immunoSEQ multiplex PCR; TCRdb stores just in-frame clones and leaves some out. The sample has 78,000 or so clones, 70% to 90% seen once. V lost 0 bases and J 0 bases, leaving 6 bases between the germline ends. CDR3 length equals 14 residues. Per the germline V gene, CDR1 is SGHDT and CDR2 is YYEEEE. The receptor's source is a woman between 45 and 65 years old in good health. The chain links TRBV5-6 to TRBJ1-1; no reliable D call. Material for sequencing was blood. CDR3 in amino acids: CASSLAAVNTEAFF. The DNA of the CDR3 is TGTGCCAGCAGCTTGGCTGCGGTGAACACTGAAGCTTTCTTT. The whole variable domain, filled in from reference TRBV5-6 and TRBJ1-1, reads DAGVTQSPTHLIKTRGQQVTLRCSPKSGHDTVSWYQQALGQGPQFIFQYYEEEERQRGNFPDRFSGHQFPNYSSELNVNALLLGDSALYLCASSLAAVNTEAFFGQGTRLTVV.